One sample yielded the 10 T cell receptor beta chains listed below, sequenced in a study of Tregs in tolerant kidney transplant recipients. This table comes from immunoSEQ multiplex PCR, and its TCRdb copy is limited to in-frame clones, with some not included. In all, the sample yields roughly 53,000 clones. This specimen was CD4+ T cells from blood, taken before the transplant. These receptors all stem from a human donor who received a combined kidney and bone marrow transplant.

Of note for this clone: The sequenced fragment ends 3 residues before the CDR3 boundary, so the rest is inferred from the germline J gene. V gene TRBV30 combines with J gene TRBJ1-1; 7 nucleotides line up with TRBD1. Germline V gene sequence: CDR1 GTSNPN, CDR2 SVGIG (reference sequence). V lost 3 bases and J lost 7; bases outside the gene matches: 11. This CDR3 is 14 amino acids long. CDR3 bases read: TGTGCCTGGAGAGAGACAGGGACACAGGGTGAA. Its protein product is CAWRETGTQGE. The entire CDR3 sequence reads CAWRETGTQGEAFF.

Comment on this clone: The read falls 3 residues short of the CDR3 end, and the missing part is taken from the germline J gene. The genes are TRBV2 and TRBJ2-1, with a tentative D call TRBD1 (6 bases). V was shortened by 8 bases and J by 9 bases, with 20 bases between the two germline ends. The CDR3 covers 14 residues. CDR1 is SNHLY and CDR2 is FYNNEI in the germline V gene. The part of the CDR3 DNA that was read is TGTGCCAGCGTCTGGGCAGAGGGACAAACTGAG. This sequence encodes CASVWAEGQTE. From start to end, the CDR3 is CASVWAEGQTEQFF. Full variable domain (rest looked up from reference TRBV2 and TRBJ2-1): EPEVTQTPSHQVTQMGQEVILRCVPISNHLYFYWYRQILGQKVEFLVSFYNNEISEKSEIFDDQFSVERPDGSNFTLKIRSTKLEDSAMYFCASVWAEGQTEQFFGPGTRLTVL.

With respect to this clone: Read sequence stops 3 residues before the CDR3 end, and the germline J gene provides the missing end. This chain joins TRBV18 and TRBJ2-3; 7 bases match TRBD2. In germline, CDR1 is KGHSH, CDR2 LQKENI. This CDR3 contains 16 residues. V lost 1 base, J lost 2 bases, and 6 bases stayed unmatched. The CDR3 reads CASSPQAGSFTDTQYF. Incomplete CDR3 DNA: TGTGCCAGCTCACCACAAGCGGGATCTTTCACAGATACG.

Note on this clone: The read ends 3 residues shy of where the CDR3 ends; the end is completed using the germline J gene. The chain employs TRBV20-1 and TRBJ2-5; TRBD2 matches 9 bases. There are 16 residues in the CDR3. V shed 0 bases, J shed 7 bases, and the junction held 12 bases outside the gene matches. CDR1 is DFQATT and CDR2 is SNEGSKA in the germline V gene (reference sequence). Partial CDR3 DNA: TGCAGTGCTAGAGAGGGATCCGGGACTAGCTATGTGACC. This codes for CSAREGSGTSYVT. The CDR3 as a whole reads CSAREGSGTSYVTQYF.

With respect to this clone: The sequenced fragment ends 3 residues before the CDR3 boundary, so the rest is inferred from the germline J gene. The V gene is TRBV5-1, the J gene TRBJ1-6; D gene ambiguous. There are 17 residues in the CDR3. Germline CDR1 and CDR2: SGHRS and YFSETQ. The V gene lost 0 bases and the J gene lost 0 bases, with 10 bases spanning the gap. The CDR3 bases that were read are TGCGCCAGCAGCTTGGCAACCGCTAGCTCCTATAATTCACCC. Protein sequence: CASSLATASSYNSP. The complete CDR3 sequence is CASSLATASSYNSPLHF.

Points on this clone: Read coverage stops 3 residues before the CDR3 terminus; the germline J gene supplies the remainder. This chain connects TRBV4-1 to TRBJ1-2, with TRBD1 matching 8 bases. The germline V gene encodes CDR1 MGHRA and CDR2 YSYEKL. The V gene end was trimmed by 1 base and the J gene end by 5 bases; junction bases not matched to a gene: 12. CDR3 length: 17 residues. The CDR3 protein is CASSQVLGQGAGYGYTF. The CDR3 DNA, read in part, is TGCGCCAGCAGCCAAGTATTGGGGCAGGGGGCAGGGTATGGC.

Concerning this clone itself: With the read ending 3 residues before the CDR3 end, the germline J gene is used to fill in that end. The chain uses TRBV2 and TRBJ2-3; maybe TRBD2 (6 bases). Germline values: CDR1 SNHLY, CDR2 FYNNEI. Deletions cut 3 bases from V and 0 bases from J, with 13 bases between. The CDR3 spans 16 residues. CDR3: CASSDGGKPSTDTQYF. The DNA read from the CDR3 is TGTGCCAGCAGTGACGGGGGAAAACCTAGCACAGATACG. The whole variable domain, remainder taken from reference TRBV2 and TRBJ2-3, is EPEVTQTPSHQVTQMGQEVILRCVPISNHLYFYWYRQILGQKVEFLVSFYNNEISEKSEIFDDQFSVERPDGSNFTLKIRSTKLEDSAMYFCASSDGGKPSTDTQYFGPGTRLTVL.

Remarks on this clone: With the read ending 3 residues before the CDR3 end, the germline J gene is used to fill in that end. The chain carries TRBV29-1 and TRBJ2-6; possibly TRBD1 for D (5 bases). Between the trimmed V and J ends, which lost 7 bases and 2 bases, there was a span of 6 bases. This CDR3 region has 12 residues. Germline CDR1 reads SQVTM; CDR2 reads ANQGSEA. The CDR3 here is CSGQTGANVLTF. CDR3 bases read: TGCAGCGGACAGACTGGGGCCAACGTC.

Of note for this clone: The CDR3 is cut off 3 residues early in the read; its end comes from the germline J gene. The chain combines TRBV19 with TRBJ2-2; D call uncertain. The CDR3 runs to 15 residues. Between the trimmed V and J ends, which lost 7 bases and 0 bases, there was a span of 12 bases. The germline gives CDR1 LNHDA, CDR2 SQIVND (reference sequence). This CDR3 reads CASTSSAANTGELFF. The CDR3 DNA, read in part, is TGTGCCAGTACCTCCTCCGCGGCGAACACCGGGGAG.

On this clone itself: The CDR3 goes on 3 residues after the read ends, and that part is filled in from the germline J gene. The V and J genes are TRBV7-2 and TRBJ2-2; tentative D call: TRBD1 (5 bases). CDR3 length: 14 amino acids. Per germline, CDR1 SGHTA and CDR2 FQGNSA. V lost 0 bases, J lost 7 bases, and 9 bases lay in between. The CDR3 spells CASSLAGQGGELFF. The covered CDR3 bases are TGTGCCAGCAGCTTAGCGGGGCAGGGCGGGGAG.